A selection of T cell receptor beta chains follows, all from one sample in a study of T cell repertoires in cytomegalovirus infection. TCRdb called the reads again in MiXCR, with one record for every CDR3 protein. This table has approximately 500,000 distinct CDR3 sequences, around 11% appearing once. Source material: PBMCs. The receptors shown here come from a human donor in good health (CMV status not recorded). Some clones in this sample may be carry-over from other donors' samples. The CDR3 runs from the conserved cysteine through the conserved F or W. D genes are given only for firm matches. The listing skips clone size in some rows; elsewhere it reads once, few, many or a size class.

V gene	clone size	D gene	J gene	CDR3 DNA	CDR3 protein
TRBV3-1	NA	NA	TRBJ2-5	TGTGCCAGCAGCCATCCCTCACTTGGGACCCAGTACTTC	CASSHPSLGTQYF
TRBV6-2/TRBV6-3	many	NA	TRBJ1-2	TGTGCCAGCAGTTGGACAGCCCTCCACCTCTATGGCTACACCTTC	CASSWTALHLYGYTF
TRBV10-2	many	NA	TRBJ2-1	TGCGCCAGCAGTGAATGGCAGGGCGCTGAGCAGTTCTTC	CASSEWQGAEQFF
TRBV28	NA	TRBD2	TRBJ2-7	TGTGCCAGCAGTTCCTGGACTAGCGGGAGGATCAACGAGCAGTACTTC	CASSSWTSGRINEQYF
TRBV6-5	NA	NA	TRBJ2-1	TGTGCCAGCAGTGGAGTTACGGGAAGGAATGAGCAGTTCTTC	CASSGVTGRNEQFF
TRBV6-4	few	NA	TRBJ2-6	TGTGCCAGCAGTGACGGGGGTTTTGGGGCCAACGTCCTGACTTTC	CASSDGGFGANVLTF
TRBV7-2	many	NA	TRBJ1-4	TGTGCCAGCAAGGGGTGGGACAATGAAAAACTGTTTTTT	CASKGWDNEKLFF
TRBV19	NA	NA	TRBJ1-5	TGTGCCAGCCACCTCGACGGTTCTAGGGAGCCCCAGCATTTT	CASHLDGSREPQHF
TRBV6-1	many	NA	TRBJ1-2	TGTGCCAGCAGTTCGGGAAGGGACACAGTGGGTGGCTACACCTTC	CASSSGRDTVGGYTF
TRBV2	few	NA	TRBJ1-2	TGTGCCAGCAGTGACGGGGGTGGCGTTGGCTACACCTTC	CASSDGGGVGYTF